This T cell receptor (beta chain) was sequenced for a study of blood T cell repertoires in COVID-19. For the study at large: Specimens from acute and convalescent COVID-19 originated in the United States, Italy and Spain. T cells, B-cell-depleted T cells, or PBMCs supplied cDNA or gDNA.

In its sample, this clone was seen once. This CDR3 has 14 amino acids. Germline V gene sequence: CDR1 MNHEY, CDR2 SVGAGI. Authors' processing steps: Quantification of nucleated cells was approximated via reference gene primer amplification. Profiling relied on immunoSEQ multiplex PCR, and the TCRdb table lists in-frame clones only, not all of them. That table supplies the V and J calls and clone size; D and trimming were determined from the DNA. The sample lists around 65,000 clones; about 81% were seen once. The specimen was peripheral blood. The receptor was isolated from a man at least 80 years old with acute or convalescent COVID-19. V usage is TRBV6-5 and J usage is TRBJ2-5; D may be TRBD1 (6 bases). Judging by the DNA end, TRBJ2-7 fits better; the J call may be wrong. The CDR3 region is CAFQNDRSPYEQYF. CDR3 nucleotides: TGTGCCTTTCAGAACGACAGGTCTCCCTACGAGCAGTACTTC.